This paragraph covers one TCR beta chain sequence. This sample was taken from a study of blood T cell repertoires in COVID-19. Study details: Some COVID-19 samples were acute and others convalescent; all came from the United States, Italy and Spain. PBMCs, B-cell-depleted T cells, or T cells provided the cDNA or gDNA that made up the material.

V was shortened by 2 bases and J by 7 bases, with 15 bases between the two germline ends. Germline values: CDR1 SGHRS, CDR2 YFSETQ. CDR3 length: 14 residues. In the authors' workflow: Estimation of nucleated cell counts relied on the amplification of reference gene primers. TCRdb keeps only in-frame clones here, not all; method: immunoSEQ multiplex PCR. V, J and clone size reflect that table, while D and trimming were determined from the DNA. The top ten clones hold around 7.2% of a sample with about 100,000 clones, roughly 87% of them seen once. Material: peripheral blood. The chain carries TRBV5-1 and TRBJ1-2; no clear D gene. The clonotype originates from a man in his thirties or forties in a cohort sampled during active COVID-19. The CDR3 DNA is TGCGCCAGCAGCTTACGTTCGGGTAACGGTGGCTACACCTTC. Amino acids: CASSLRSGNGGYTF.